A single T cell receptor beta chain is shown here with its context. Its antigen is still unknown. No much larger clone is present one base from it, and per-base qualities are unavailable. From cysteine to phenylalanine, the CDR3 is 11 amino acids long. Only the CDR3 portion is preserved as DNA: 33 bases, with reading frame beginning at the first base. Looking up the germline V gene yields CDR1 MNHNS and CDR2 SASEGT. At the junction V is shortened by 10 bases and J by 0 bases, with 6 bases in between. To prepare the library, the immunoSEQ multiplex PCR assay was applied. Drawn from immuneACCESS, this table holds only the in-frame rearrangements with V and J called that TCRdb kept. Clones are partly lost; checked studies trace under half to an unresolved V gene and leave the rest unexplained. The table for this sample lists about 68,000 clones; about 92% of them were counted only once. About 1.4% of the sample is in the top ten clones.

This sample is part of a study of T cell changes during pregnancy in multiple sclerosis (dated by TCRdb to between 2018 and 2020). Regarding the complete study: In women with multiple sclerosis, the researchers looked at how the T cell repertoire shifted as pregnancy progressed.

Recombination joined TRBV6-1 with TRBJ1-1; no D gene call is confident. The sample here was peripheral blood, taken in the second trimester of pregnancy. The clonotype was recovered from a female donor in good health, enrolled as a control in a pregnancy study. Read as DNA, the sequence is TGTGCCACCTTGTTGAACACTGAAGCTTTCTTT. This translates into CATLLNTEAFF.